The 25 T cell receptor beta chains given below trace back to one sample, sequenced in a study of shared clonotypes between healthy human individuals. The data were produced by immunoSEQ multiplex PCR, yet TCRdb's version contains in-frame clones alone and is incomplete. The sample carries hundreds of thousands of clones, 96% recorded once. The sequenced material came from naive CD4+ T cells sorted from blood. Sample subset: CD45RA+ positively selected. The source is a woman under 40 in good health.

This chain's CDR3 is CASSSLGNPYEQYF. In DNA, the CDR3 is TGCGCCAGCAGCTCCCTCGGGAACCCCTACGAGCAGTACTTC. This chain links TRBV5-1 with TRBJ2-7, with a possible D match to TRBD2 (5 bases). Germline values: CDR1 SGHRS, CDR2 YFSETQ. V was pared by 3 bases and J by 2 bases, with 12 bases between. This CDR3 region has 14 residues.

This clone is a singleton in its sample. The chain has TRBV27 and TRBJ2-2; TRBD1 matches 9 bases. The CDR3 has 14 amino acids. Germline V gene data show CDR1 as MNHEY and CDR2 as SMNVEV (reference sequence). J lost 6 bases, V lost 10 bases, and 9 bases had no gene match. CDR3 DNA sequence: TGTGCCACCTCCGGGACAGGGTTTGCCGGGGAGCTGTTTTTT. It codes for CATSGTGFAGELFF.

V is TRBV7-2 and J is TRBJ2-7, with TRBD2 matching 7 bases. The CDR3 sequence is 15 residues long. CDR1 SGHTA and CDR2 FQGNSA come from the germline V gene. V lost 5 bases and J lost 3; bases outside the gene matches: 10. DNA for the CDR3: TGTGCCAGCAGCCGTGGGTCTAGCGGCTTCTACGAGCAGTACTTC. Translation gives CASSRGSSGFYEQYF.

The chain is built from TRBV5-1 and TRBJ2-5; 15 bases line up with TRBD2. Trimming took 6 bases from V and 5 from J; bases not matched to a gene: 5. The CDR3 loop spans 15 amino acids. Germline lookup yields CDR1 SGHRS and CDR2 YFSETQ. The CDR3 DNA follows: TGCGCCAGCAACCCGGGACTAGCGGGAGGCGAGACCCAGTACTTC. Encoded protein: CASNPGLAGGETQYF.

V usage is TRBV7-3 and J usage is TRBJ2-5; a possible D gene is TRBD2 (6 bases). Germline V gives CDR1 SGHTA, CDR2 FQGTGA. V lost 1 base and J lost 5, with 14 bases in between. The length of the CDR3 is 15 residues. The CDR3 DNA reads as TGTGCCAGCAGCTTAAGCCCCGCGGGGTTGGAGACCCAGTACTTC. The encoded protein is CASSLSPAGLETQYF.

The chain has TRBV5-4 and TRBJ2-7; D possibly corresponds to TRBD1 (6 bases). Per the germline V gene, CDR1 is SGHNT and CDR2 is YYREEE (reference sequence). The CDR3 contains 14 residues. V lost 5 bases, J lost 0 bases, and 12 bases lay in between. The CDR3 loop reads CASSGGVSSYEQYF. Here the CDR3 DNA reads TGTGCCAGCAGTGGGGGCGTGAGCTCCTACGAGCAGTACTTC.

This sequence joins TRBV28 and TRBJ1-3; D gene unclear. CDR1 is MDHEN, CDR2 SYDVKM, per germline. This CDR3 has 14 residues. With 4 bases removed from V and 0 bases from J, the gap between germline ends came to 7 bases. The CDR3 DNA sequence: TGTGCCAGCAGTTCTCCCGGCTCTGGAAACACCATATATTTT. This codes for CASSSPGSGNTIYF.

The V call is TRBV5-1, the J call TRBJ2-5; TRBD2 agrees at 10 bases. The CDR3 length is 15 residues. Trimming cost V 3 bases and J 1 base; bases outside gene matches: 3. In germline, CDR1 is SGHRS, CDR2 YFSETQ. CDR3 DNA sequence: TGCGCCAGCAGCTGGACTAGCGGATCCCAAGAGACCCAGTACTTC. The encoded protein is CASSWTSGSQETQYF.

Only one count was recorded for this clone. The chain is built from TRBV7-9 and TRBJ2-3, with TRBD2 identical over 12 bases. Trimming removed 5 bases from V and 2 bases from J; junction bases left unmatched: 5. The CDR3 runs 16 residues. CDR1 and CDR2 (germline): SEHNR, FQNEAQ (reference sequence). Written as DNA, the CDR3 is TGTGCCAGCAGCGTGGGACTAGCGGGCCCCACAGATACGCAGTATTTT. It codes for CASSVGLAGPTDTQYF.

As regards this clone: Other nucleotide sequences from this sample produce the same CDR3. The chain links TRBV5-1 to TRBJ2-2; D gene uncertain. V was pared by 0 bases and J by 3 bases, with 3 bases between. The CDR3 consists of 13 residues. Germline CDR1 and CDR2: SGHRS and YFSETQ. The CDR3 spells CASSLGYTGELFF. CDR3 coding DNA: TGCGCCAGCAGCTTGGGGTACACCGGGGAGCTGTTTTTT.

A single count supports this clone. The CDR3 reads CAWSSGETQYF. In DNA form, the CDR3 reads TGTGCCTGGAGTAGTGGAGAGACCCAGTACTTC. This chain connects TRBV30 to TRBJ2-5; D is undetermined. Trimming took off 2 bases at V and 4 bases at J, with 5 bases between the two ends. CDR1 and CDR2 from the germline V gene are GTSNPN and SVGIG (reference sequence). The CDR3 spans 11 residues.

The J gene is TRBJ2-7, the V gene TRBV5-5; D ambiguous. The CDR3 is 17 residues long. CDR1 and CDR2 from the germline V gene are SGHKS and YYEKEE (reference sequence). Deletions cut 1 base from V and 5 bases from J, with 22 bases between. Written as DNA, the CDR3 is TGTGCCAGCAGCTTGTGGGTGGCGAGAGCAGACGCCCACGAGCAGTACTTC. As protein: CASSLWVARADAHEQYF.

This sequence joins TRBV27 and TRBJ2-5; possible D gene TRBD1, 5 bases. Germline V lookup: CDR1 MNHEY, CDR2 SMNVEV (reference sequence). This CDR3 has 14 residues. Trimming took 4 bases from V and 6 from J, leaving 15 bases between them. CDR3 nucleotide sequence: TGTGCCAGCAGTTCAGGGCTTCGGACAAAGACCCAGTACTTC. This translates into CASSSGLRTKTQYF.

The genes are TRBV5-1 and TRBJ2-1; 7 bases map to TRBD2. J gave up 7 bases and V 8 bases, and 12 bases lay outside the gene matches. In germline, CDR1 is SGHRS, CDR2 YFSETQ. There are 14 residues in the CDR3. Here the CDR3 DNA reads TGCGCCAGTAGGGCCGGGACTAAATTGAATGAGCAGTTCTTC. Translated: CASRAGTKLNEQFF.

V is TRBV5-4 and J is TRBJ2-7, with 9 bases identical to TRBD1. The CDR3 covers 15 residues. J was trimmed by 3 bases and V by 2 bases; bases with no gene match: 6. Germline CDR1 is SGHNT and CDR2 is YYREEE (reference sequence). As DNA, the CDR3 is TGTGCCAGCAGCTTACAGGGGGCGCTTAACTACGAGCAGTACTTC. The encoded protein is CASSLQGALNYEQYF.

CDR3 residues: CSVVGTSGASYEQYF. CDR3 nucleotide sequence: TGCAGCGTCGTCGGGACTAGCGGAGCGTCCTACGAGCAGTACTTC. The gene calls are TRBV29-1 and TRBJ2-7, with 11 bases matching TRBD2. Germline V gene sequence: CDR1 SQVTM, CDR2 ANQGSEA. V lost 6 bases, J lost 1 base, and 8 bases stayed unmatched. This CDR3 has 15 residues.

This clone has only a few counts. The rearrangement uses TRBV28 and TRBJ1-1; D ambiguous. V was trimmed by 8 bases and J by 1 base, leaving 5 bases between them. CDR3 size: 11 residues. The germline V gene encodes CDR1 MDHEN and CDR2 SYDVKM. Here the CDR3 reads CASYQNTEAFF. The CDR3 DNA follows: TGTGCCAGCTACCAGAACACTGAAGCTTTCTTT.

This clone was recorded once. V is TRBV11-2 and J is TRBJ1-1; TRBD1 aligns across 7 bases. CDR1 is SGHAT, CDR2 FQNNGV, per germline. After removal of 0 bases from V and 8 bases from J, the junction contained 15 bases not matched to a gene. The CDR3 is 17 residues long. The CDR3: CASSLDSSVRGGLEAFF. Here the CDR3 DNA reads TGTGCCAGCAGCTTAGATAGTAGTGTCAGGGGGGGTTTAGAAGCTTTCTTT. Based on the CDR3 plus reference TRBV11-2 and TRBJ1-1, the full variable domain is EAGVAQSPRYKIIEKRQSVAFWCNPISGHATLYWYQQILGQGPKLLIQFQNNGVVDDSQLPKDRFSAERLKGVDSTLKIQPAKLEDSAVYLCASSLDSSVRGGLEAFFGQGTRLTVV.

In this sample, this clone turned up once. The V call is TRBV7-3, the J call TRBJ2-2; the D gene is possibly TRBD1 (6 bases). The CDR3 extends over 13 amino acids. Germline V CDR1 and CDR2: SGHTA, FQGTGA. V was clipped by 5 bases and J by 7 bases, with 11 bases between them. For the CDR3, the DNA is TGTGCCAGCAGCCCTTCAGGGGTCGGGGAGCTGTTTTTT. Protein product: CASSPSGVGELFF.

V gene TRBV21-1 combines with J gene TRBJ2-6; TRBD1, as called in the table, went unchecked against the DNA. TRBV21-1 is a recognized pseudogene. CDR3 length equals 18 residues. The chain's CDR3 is CASSPRDRDSSGANVLTF. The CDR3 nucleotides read TGTGCCAGCAGTCCCCGGGACAGGGACAGCTCTGGGGCCAACGTCCTGACTTTC.

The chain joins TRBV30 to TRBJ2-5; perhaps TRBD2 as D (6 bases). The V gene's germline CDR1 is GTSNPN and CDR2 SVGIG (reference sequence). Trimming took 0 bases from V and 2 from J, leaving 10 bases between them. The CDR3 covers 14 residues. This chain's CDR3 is CAWSVHSGQETQYF. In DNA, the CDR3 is TGTGCCTGGAGTGTACACAGCGGGCAAGAGACCCAGTACTTC.

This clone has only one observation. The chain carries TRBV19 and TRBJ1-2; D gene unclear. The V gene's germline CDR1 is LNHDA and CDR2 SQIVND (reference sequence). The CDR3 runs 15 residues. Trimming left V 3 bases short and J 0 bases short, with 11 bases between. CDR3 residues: CASSIKQVSNYGYTF. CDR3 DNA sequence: TGTGCCAGTAGTATTAAGCAAGTTTCTAACTATGGCTACACCTTC.

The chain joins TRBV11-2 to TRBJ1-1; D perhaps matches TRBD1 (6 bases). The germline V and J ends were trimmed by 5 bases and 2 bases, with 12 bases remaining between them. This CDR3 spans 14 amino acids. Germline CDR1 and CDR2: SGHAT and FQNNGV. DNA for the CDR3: TGTGCCAGCAGCAGGGGGTTGGGCAACACTGAAGCTTTCTTT. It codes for CASSRGLGNTEAFF.

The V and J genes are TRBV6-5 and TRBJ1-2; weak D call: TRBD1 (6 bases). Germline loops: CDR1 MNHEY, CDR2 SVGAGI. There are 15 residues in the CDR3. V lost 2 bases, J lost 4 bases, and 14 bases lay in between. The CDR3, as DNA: TGTGCCAGCAGTTACCGAACGGGGGCGCCCTATGGCTACACCTTC. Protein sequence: CASSYRTGAPYGYTF.

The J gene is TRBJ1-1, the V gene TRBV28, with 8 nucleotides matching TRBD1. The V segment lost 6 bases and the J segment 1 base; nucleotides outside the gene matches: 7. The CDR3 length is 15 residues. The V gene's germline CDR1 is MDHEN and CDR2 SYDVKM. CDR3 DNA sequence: TGTGCCAGCAGAACCCCGGACAGGGCGAACACTGAAGCTTTCTTT. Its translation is CASRTPDRANTEAFF.